A selection of T cell receptor beta chains follows, all from one sample in a study of preoperative IRX-2 immunotherapy in early breast cancer. Using immunoSEQ multiplex PCR, the repertoire was profiled, and TCRdb retains in-frame clones only, with some absent. This sample has about 3,700 clones, with 69% found just once. The input for sequencing was tumor tissue, taken after IRX-2 immunotherapy. The receptors shown here come from a human donor with breast cancer. CDR3s include the opening cysteine and the closing phenylalanine or tryptophan. The D gene is left open where the match is weak. Rows may omit the clone size; those that give it use once, few, many or a size class.

d_call,j_call,v_call,clone_size,cdr3_aa,cdr3_nt
TRBD1,TRBJ2-2,TRBV23-1,NA,CASSLQGANTGELFF,TGCGCCAGCAGCCTACAGGGGGCGAACACCGGGGAGCTGTTTTTT
TRBD2,TRBJ2-7,TRBV6-8,NA,CASTRLAGVNYEQYF,TGTGCCAGTACGAGACTAGCGGGAGTAAACTACGAGCAGTACTTC
NA,TRBJ2-1,TRBV19,few,CASSIRESGDEQFF,TGTGCCAGTAGTATACGGGAGTCTGGGGATGAGCAGTTCTTC
NA,TRBJ2-7,TRBV6-8,NA,CASSYDAPGSSYEQYF,TGTGCCAGCAGTTACGACGCCCCTGGGAGCTCCTACGAGCAGTACTTC
NA,TRBJ1-3,TRBV19,once,CASSMSGGSSGNTIYF,TGTGCCAGTAGTATGAGCGGGGGGAGCTCTGGAAACACCATATATTTT
TRBD2,TRBJ2-2,TRBV6-8,NA,CASCLLAGVFGTNTGELFF,TGTGCCAGCTGCTTACTAGCGGGAGTCTTTGGGACGAACACCGGGGAGCTGTTTTTT
TRBD2,TRBJ2-7,TRBV11-3,NA,CASSLVGTSGYEQYF,TGTGCCAGCAGCTTAGTAGGAACTAGCGGATACGAGCAGTACTTC
NA,TRBJ1-5,TRBV6-8,NA,CASSNHRVNSNQPQHF,TGTGCCAGCAGTAACCACAGGGTCAATAGCAATCAGCCCCAGCATTTT
NA,TRBJ1-5,TRBV19,once,CASSSVKNQPQHF,TGTGCCAGCTCCTCGGTCAAGAATCAGCCCCAGCATTTT
NA,TRBJ2-5,TRBV15,NA,CATSRDKGLGETQYF,TGTGCCACCAGCAGAGATAAGGGGCTGGGGGAGACCCAGTACTTC
NA,TRBJ1-1,TRBV19,NA,CASSISRDEAFF,TGTGCCAGTAGTATTTCCCGGGACGAAGCTTTCTTT
TRBD1,TRBJ2-7,TRBV6-8,few,CASSDTGGPYEQYF,TGTGCCAGCAGTGACACAGGGGGTCCCTACGAGCAGTACTTC
NA,TRBJ2-3,TRBV19,NA,CAASTPADTQYF,TGTGCCGCCTCTACCCCAGCAGATACGCAGTATTTT
TRBD2,TRBJ2-3,TRBV18,few,CASSPGLAGPTDTQYF,TGTGCCAGCTCACCAGGGTTAGCGGGACCGACAGATACGCAGTATTTT
NA,TRBJ2-1,TRBV6-7,NA,CASSYGTSGWDEQFF,TGTGCCAGCAGTTACGGGACCAGTGGATGGGATGAGCAGTTCTTC
TRBD1,TRBJ2-2,TRBV11-3,NA,CASSLDRVDTGELFF,TGTGCCAGCAGCCTCGACAGGGTGGACACCGGGGAGCTGTTTTTT